One sample yielded the 30 T cell receptor beta chains listed below, sequenced in a study of graft-versus-host responses after intestinal transplantation. Their cognate antigens are unknown. Only in-frame clones appear in the TCRdb table, and some are missing; sequencing was by immunoSEQ multiplex PCR. The sample consists of around 120,000 clones, about 95% of them appearing once. The sequencing used unstimulated CD8+ T cells sorted from spleen or lymph node cells, collected before intestinal transplant. These receptor sequences come from a human donor who received an intestinal transplant.

The V call is TRBV15, the J call TRBJ1-1; D is ambiguous. The CDR3 length is 13 residues. V gave up 1 base and J gave up 0 bases, with 3 bases separating them. From germline, CDR1 is LNHNV and CDR2 YYDKDF (reference sequence). The CDR3 sequence: CATSRGVNTEAFF. CDR3 sequence (DNA): TGTGCCACCAGCAGAGGGGTGAACACTGAAGCTTTCTTT.

This rearrangement joins TRBV27 to TRBJ2-1, with 9 bases identical to TRBD2. The CDR3 spans 14 residues. Germline values: CDR1 MNHEY, CDR2 SMNVEV (reference sequence). V gave up 7 bases and J gave up 3 bases; unmatched junction bases: 4. The CDR3 loop reads CASKGTSYYNEQFF. CDR3 nucleotides: TGTGCCAGCAAGGGGACTAGCTACTACAATGAGCAGTTCTTC.

The rearrangement joins TRBV19 to TRBJ2-1; 7 bases fit TRBD2. This CDR3 spans 12 amino acids. V lost 1 base and J lost 15; bases outside the gene matches: 6. Germline lookup yields CDR1 LNHDA and CDR2 SQIVND (reference sequence). Here the CDR3 DNA reads TGTGCCAGTAGTATAGTCGGAGCGGGATTGTTCTTC. Residues: CASSIVGAGLFF.

The chain uses TRBV18 and TRBJ1-4, with TRBD1 as a possible D gene (6 bases). The germline V gene has CDR1 KGHSH and CDR2 LQKENI. Trimming left V 2 bases short and J 8 bases short, with 15 bases between. CDR3 length: 15 amino acids. The CDR3 loop reads CASSPSGGAGEKLFF. CDR3 DNA sequence: TGTGCCAGCTCACCATCGGGGGGCGCGGGCGAAAAACTGTTTTTT.

J is TRBJ2-1 and V is TRBV15, with D uncertain. The length of the CDR3 is 12 residues. Deletions cut 6 bases from V and 8 bases from J, with 11 bases between. Germline CDR1 is LNHNV and CDR2 is YYDKDF (reference sequence). The CDR3 DNA reads TGTGCCACCAGTCCCCAGAGAGATGAGCAGTTCTTC. Translation gives CATSPQRDEQFF.

This clone was recorded only once. The chain has TRBV29-1 and TRBJ2-2, with unresolved D. The CDR3 sequence is 12 residues long. The germline gives CDR1 SQVTM, CDR2 ANQGSEA. The ends were cut back, 1 base at V and 3 bases at J, with 3 bases in the middle. Here the CDR3 reads CSVEGYTGELFF. In DNA form, the CDR3 reads TGCAGCGTTGAAGGGTACACCGGGGAGCTGTTTTTT.

This clone appeared a single time. The rearrangement uses TRBV2 and TRBJ2-3, with 10 bases fitting TRBD2. The V segment lost 2 bases and the J segment 3 bases; nucleotides outside the gene matches: 8. This CDR3 has 17 residues. CDR1 is SNHLY and CDR2 is FYNNEI in the germline V gene. The CDR3 loop reads CASSEWTSGGITDTQYF. The CDR3 region has the DNA TGTGCCAGCAGTGAATGGACTAGCGGAGGTATTACAGATACGCAGTATTTT.

The chain links TRBV6-1 to TRBJ2-7; no clear D. Germline V gives CDR1 MNHNS, CDR2 SASEGT. V gave up 3 bases and J gave up 6 bases, with 3 bases separating them. The CDR3 is made up of 10 amino acids. CDR3: CASSEPEQYF. The CDR3 coding sequence is TGTGCCAGCAGTGAGCCCGAGCAGTACTTC.

This clone has a single count. The V gene is TRBV6-1, the J gene TRBJ2-7; D gene uncertain. CDR3 length: 12 amino acids. CDR1 and CDR2 (germline): MNHNS, SASEGT. The V end was cut by 6 bases, the J end by 5 bases, with 11 bases between. DNA for the CDR3: TGTGCCAGCAGGCGTGAGAGCCACGAGCAGTACTTC. Protein: CASRRESHEQYF.

V is TRBV7-3 and J is TRBJ1-2; 7 nucleotides match TRBD1. V gave up 1 base and J gave up 4 bases; unmatched junction bases: 6. Germline-derived CDR1 and CDR2 are SGHTA and FQGTGA. There are 15 residues in the CDR3. The CDR3 sequence is CASSLKGGASYGYTF. The CDR3 region has the DNA TGTGCCAGCAGCTTAAAAGGGGGCGCGAGCTATGGCTACACCTTC.

This chain connects TRBV28 to TRBJ2-1; TRBD2 aligns across 7 bases. The J segment lost 0 bases and the V segment lost 7 bases, leaving 12 bases of the junction unmatched. Germline V gene lookup returns CDR1 MDHEN and CDR2 SYDVKM. This CDR3 contains 17 residues. CDR3 DNA sequence: TGTGCCAGCACTCCCGGAGGCGGGGGAGGCTCCTACAATGAGCAGTTCTTC. This gives the protein CASTPGGGGGSYNEQFF. Full variable domain (missing parts from reference TRBV28 and TRBJ2-1): DVKVTQSSRYLVKRTGEKVFLECVQDMDHENMFWYRQDPGLGLRLIYFSYDVKMKEKGDIPEGYSVSREKKERFSLILESASTNQTSMYLCASTPGGGGGSYNEQFFGPGTRLTVL.

On this clone itself: The junction shows a germline mismatch at one end, possibly a read error. The chain employs TRBV6-1 and TRBJ1-4, with D uncertain. Germline V lookup: CDR1 MNHNS, CDR2 SASEGT. This CDR3 spans 15 amino acids. The CDR3 nucleotides are TGTGCCAGCAGGGAAGGGTTTGGGGCTAATGAAAAACTGTTTTTT. Its protein product is CASREGFGANEKLFF.

This chain connects TRBV13 to TRBJ2-1, with TRBD2 matching 8 bases. J gave up 5 bases and V 5 bases, and 5 bases lay outside the gene matches. The CDR3 runs 14 residues. Germline V CDR1 and CDR2: PRHDT, FYEKMQ (reference sequence). CDR3 region: CASSPATSDNEQFF. As DNA, the CDR3 is TGTGCCAGCAGCCCCGCGACTAGCGACAATGAGCAGTTCTTC.

This chain links TRBV4-1 with TRBJ2-7; D unclear. Trimming took 2 bases from V and 5 from J, leaving 4 bases between them. This CDR3 is built from 11 residues. The germline V gene encodes CDR1 MGHRA and CDR2 YSYEKL. This chain's CDR3 is CASSQRNEQYF. The CDR3 DNA reads as TGCGCCAGCAGCCAAAGGAACGAGCAGTACTTC.

The V call is TRBV19, the J call TRBJ1-1, with 7 nucleotides matching TRBD1. V lost 10 bases to trimming and J lost 4 bases; unmatched junction nucleotides: 9. This CDR3 spans 13 amino acids. Germline CDR1 reads LNHDA; CDR2 reads SQIVND (reference sequence). CDR3: CAISPGGRTEAFF. In DNA form, the CDR3 reads TGTGCCATTTCCCCAGGGGGACGCACTGAAGCTTTCTTT.

The chain uses TRBV7-3 and TRBJ2-1; TRBD2 agrees at 9 bases. CDR1 SGHTA and CDR2 FQGTGA come from the germline V gene. This CDR3 is 16 amino acids long. V lost 3 bases, J lost 1 base, and 4 bases stayed unmatched. The CDR3 DNA reads TGTGCCAGCAGCTTTAGCGGGAGCCGATCCTACAATGAGCAGTTCTTC. Translating it yields CASSFSGSRSYNEQFF.

V is TRBV6-1 and J is TRBJ1-2; 8 nucleotides line up with TRBD1. V was pared by 4 bases and J by 4 bases, with 14 bases of the junction left unmatched. Germline V gene data show CDR1 as MNHNS and CDR2 as SASEGT. The CDR3 consists of 17 residues. The CDR3 loop is CASSGVPGQAESYGYTF. The CDR3 nucleotides are TGTGCCAGCAGTGGCGTCCCGGGACAGGCAGAAAGCTATGGCTACACCTTC.

The DNA of the CDR3 is TGTGCCAGCAGGACGGGAACCTCTGGAAACACCATATATTTT. This sequence encodes CASRTGTSGNTIYF. V usage is TRBV11-2 and J usage is TRBJ1-3; D gene ambiguous. This CDR3 contains 14 residues. Germline V gene data show CDR1 as SGHAT and CDR2 as FQNNGV. The germline V and J ends were trimmed by 6 bases and 0 bases, with 9 bases remaining between them.

V usage is TRBV7-2 and J usage is TRBJ2-3; TRBD2 is a possible D gene (6 bases). The V and J ends lost 3 bases and 5 bases respectively, with 18 bases between them. The V gene's germline CDR1 is SGHTA and CDR2 FQGNSA. This CDR3 has 16 amino acids. This CDR3 reads CASSLETRLNGDTQYF. The CDR3, as DNA: TGTGCCAGCAGCTTGGAGACTAGGTTGAATGGAGATACGCAGTATTTT.

A word on this clone: The junction and the germline gene differ at one end; a read error may be behind it. The chain employs TRBV7-6 and TRBJ2-1; no firm D call. Germline loops: CDR1 SGHVS, CDR2 FNYEAQ. The CDR3 contains 15 residues. CDR3 DNA: TGTGCCAGCAGCTTATGGATTCCCTCCCACAATGAGCAGTTCTTC. Its translation is CASSLWIPSHNEQFF.

The chain couples TRBV28 to TRBJ2-7; D unresolved. The V end was cut by 6 bases, the J end by 5 bases, with 11 bases between. This CDR3 is 12 amino acids long. Germline-derived CDR1 and CDR2 are MDHEN and SYDVKM. CDR3 in amino acids: CASSPSLDEQYF. The CDR3 DNA reads TGTGCCAGCAGCCCCTCCTTGGACGAGCAGTACTTC.

This clone was recorded once. This chain links TRBV27 with TRBJ2-1; 8 nucleotides line up with TRBD2. Germline CDR1 MNHEY, CDR2 SMNVEV (reference sequence). Trimming cost V 6 bases and J 8 bases; bases outside gene matches: 9. This CDR3 is 14 amino acids long. The CDR3 DNA follows: TGTGCCAGCAGATCCTTCCTAGCGGGCGATGAGCAGTTCTTC. Translating it yields CASRSFLAGDEQFF.

V usage is TRBV28 and J usage is TRBJ1-2; 7 bases fit TRBD1. Germline CDR1 MDHEN, CDR2 SYDVKM. The V and J ends lost 2 bases and 5 bases, in that order; junction bases with no gene match: 14. The CDR3 has 17 amino acids. The chain's CDR3 is CASSLTGRQGEIYGYTF. The CDR3 coding sequence is TGTGCCAGCAGTTTAACGGGCCGGCAGGGGGAAATATATGGCTACACCTTC.

The J gene is TRBJ1-1, the V gene TRBV6-6; no definite D call. The CDR3 runs 15 residues. The V gene's germline CDR1 is MNHNY and CDR2 SVGAGI (reference sequence). Trimming cost V 0 bases and J 4 bases, with 12 bases left between them. The CDR3 loop is CASSYSGPASTEAFF. The CDR3, as DNA: TGTGCCAGCAGTTACTCAGGCCCAGCCAGCACTGAAGCTTTCTTT.

The V and J genes are TRBV5-6 and TRBJ2-1, with D possibly TRBD2 on 7 matching bases. V shed 10 bases and J shed 5 bases, with 19 bases lying between them. The CDR3 extends over 14 amino acids. Germline V lookup: CDR1 SGHDT, CDR2 YYEEEE. The CDR3 sequence is CAGTEQGGNNEQFF. For the CDR3, the DNA is TGTGCCGGAACCGAACAGGGAGGGAACAATGAGCAGTTCTTC.

The chain recombines TRBV19 with TRBJ2-7, with 9 nucleotides matching TRBD2. The V segment lost 6 bases and the J segment 0 bases; nucleotides outside the gene matches: 12. The germline CDR1 and CDR2 sequences are LNHDA and SQIVND (reference sequence). The CDR3 has 17 amino acids. The CDR3 DNA is TGTGCCAGTAGAGGGACGGTGACTAGCGGAAGCTCCTACGAGCAGTACTTC. Translated, it gives CASRGTVTSGSSYEQYF.

The chain recombines TRBV6-5 with TRBJ2-7; D is perhaps TRBD2 (7 bases). V lost 6 bases to trimming and J lost 0 bases, with 9 bases between them. The CDR3 has 13 amino acids. Germline CDR1 reads MNHEY; CDR2 reads SVGAGI. The CDR3 sequence is CASRGGPSYEQYF. CDR3 sequence (DNA): TGTGCCAGCAGGGGGGGGCCCTCCTACGAGCAGTACTTC.

The chain combines TRBV27 with TRBJ2-5, with 7 positions matching TRBD1. Near its end, the DNA agrees better with TRBJ2-7, so the J call may be wrong. CDR1 is MNHEY and CDR2 is SMNVEV in the germline V gene (reference sequence). The CDR3 spans 16 residues. The CDR3 DNA sequence: TGTGCCAGCAGTTTACTTATGACAGGGAGAACCTACGAGCAGTACTTC. It translates to CASSLLMTGRTYEQYF.

The V and J genes are TRBV4-1 and TRBJ2-3, with a possible D match to TRBD2 (6 bases). Germline loops: CDR1 MGHRA, CDR2 YSYEKL. The CDR3 extends over 16 amino acids. V was trimmed by 0 bases and J by 1 base, leaving 11 bases between them. The DNA for the CDR3 is TGCGCCAGCAGCCAAGAGTCTAGCGCCCGCACAGATACGCAGTATTTT. Translating it yields CASSQESSARTDTQYF.

CDR3 sequence (DNA): TGTGCCAGCAGTTTAGGAAAAGCCTACGAGCAGTACTTC. Translation: CASSLGKAYEQYF. This chain links TRBV6-5 with TRBJ2-7; D is unclear. With 4 bases removed from V and 2 bases from J, the gap between germline ends came to 9 bases. CDR1 is MNHEY and CDR2 is SVGAGI in the germline V gene. CDR3 size: 13 residues.